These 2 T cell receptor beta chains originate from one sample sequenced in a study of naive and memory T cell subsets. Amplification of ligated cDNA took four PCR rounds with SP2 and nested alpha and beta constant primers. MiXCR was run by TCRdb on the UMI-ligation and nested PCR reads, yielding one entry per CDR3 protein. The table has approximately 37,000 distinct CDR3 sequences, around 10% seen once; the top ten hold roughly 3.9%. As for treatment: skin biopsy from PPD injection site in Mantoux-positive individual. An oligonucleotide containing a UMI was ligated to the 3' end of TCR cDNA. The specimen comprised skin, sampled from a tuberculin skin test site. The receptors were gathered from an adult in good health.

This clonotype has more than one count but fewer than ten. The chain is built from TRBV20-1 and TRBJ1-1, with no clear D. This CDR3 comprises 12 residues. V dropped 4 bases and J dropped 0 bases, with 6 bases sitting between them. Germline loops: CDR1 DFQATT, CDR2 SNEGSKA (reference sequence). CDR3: CSAIRVNTEAFF. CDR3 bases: TGCAGTGCTATTAGGGTGAACACTGAAGCTTTCTTT.

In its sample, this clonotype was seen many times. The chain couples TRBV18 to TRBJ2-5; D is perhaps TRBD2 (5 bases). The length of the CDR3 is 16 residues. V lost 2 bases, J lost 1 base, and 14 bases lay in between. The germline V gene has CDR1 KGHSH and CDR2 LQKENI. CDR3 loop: CASSPFGSGIQETQYF. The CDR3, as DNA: TGTGCCAGCTCACCATTTGGGTCGGGGATCCAAGAGACCCAGTACTTC.